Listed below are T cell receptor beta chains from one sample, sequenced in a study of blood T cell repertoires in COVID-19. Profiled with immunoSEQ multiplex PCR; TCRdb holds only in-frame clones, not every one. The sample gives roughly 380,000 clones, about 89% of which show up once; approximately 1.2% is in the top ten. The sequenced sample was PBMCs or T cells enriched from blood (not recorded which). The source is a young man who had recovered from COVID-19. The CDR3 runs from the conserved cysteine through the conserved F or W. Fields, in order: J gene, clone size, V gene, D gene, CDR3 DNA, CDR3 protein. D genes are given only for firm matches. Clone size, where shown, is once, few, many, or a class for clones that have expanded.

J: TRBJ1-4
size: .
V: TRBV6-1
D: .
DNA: TGTGCCAGCAGTGAAACTCGACTTCATGAAAAACTGTTTTTT
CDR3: CASSETRLHEKLFF

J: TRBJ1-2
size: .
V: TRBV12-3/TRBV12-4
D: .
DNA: TGTGCCAGCAGTTTGTCGGGGGACTATGGCTACACCTTC
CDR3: CASSLSGDYGYTF

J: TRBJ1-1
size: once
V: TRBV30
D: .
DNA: TGTGCCTGGAGTGCACGTGTCTATTTGAACACTGAAGCTTTCTTT
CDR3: CAWSARVYLNTEAFF

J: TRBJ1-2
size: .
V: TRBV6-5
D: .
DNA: TGTGCCAGCAGTTCAGTGGGCAGCCCTGGCTACACCTTC
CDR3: CASSSVGSPGYTF

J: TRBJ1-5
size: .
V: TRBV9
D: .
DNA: TGTGCCAGCAGCGTAGGGGGCGGCAATCAGCCCCAGCATTTT
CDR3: CASSVGGGNQPQHF

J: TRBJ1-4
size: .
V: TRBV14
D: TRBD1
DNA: TGTGCCAGCAGCCGTTACAGGGGGCCGGAAAAACTGTTTTTT
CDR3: CASSRYRGPEKLFF

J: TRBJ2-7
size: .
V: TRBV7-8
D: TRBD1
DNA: TGTGCCAGCAGCATCGGACAGGGTGGCCCCTACGAGCAGTACTTC
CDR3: CASSIGQGGPYEQYF

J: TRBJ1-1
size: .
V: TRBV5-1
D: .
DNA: TGCGCCAGCAGCCTGACTAAGGTCCTTAACACTGAAGCTTTCTTT
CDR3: CASSLTKVLNTEAFF

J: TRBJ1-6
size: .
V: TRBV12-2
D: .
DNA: TGTGCAAGTCGCTTACCCCTGGCCGGGACAGGGGGCCAGAGGAATTCACCCCTCCACTTT
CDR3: CASRLPLAGTGGQRNSPLHF

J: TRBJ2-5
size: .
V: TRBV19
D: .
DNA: TGTGCCAGCAAATTCGGGGGCCAAGAGACCCAGTACTTC
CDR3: CASKFGGQETQYF

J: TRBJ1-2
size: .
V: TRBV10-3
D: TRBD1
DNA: TGTGCCATCAGTGTGGGACAGGGGTCTAACTATGGCTACACCTTC
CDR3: CAISVGQGSNYGYTF

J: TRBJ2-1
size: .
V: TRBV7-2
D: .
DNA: TGTGCCAGCAGCCCAGTTGACAATGAGCAGTTCTTC
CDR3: CASSPVDNEQFF

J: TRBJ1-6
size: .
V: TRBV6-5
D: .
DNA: TGTGCCAGCAGTCCACCGACAGGTGTAGGTTCACCCCTCCACTTT
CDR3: CASSPPTGVGSPLHF

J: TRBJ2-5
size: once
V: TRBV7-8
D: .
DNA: TGTGCCAGCAGTGGGGGGAGGTACCAAGAGACCCAGTACTTC
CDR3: CASSGGRYQETQYF

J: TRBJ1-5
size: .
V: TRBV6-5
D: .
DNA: TGTGCCAGCAGCTTCCAGGGGCCAAATCAGCCCCAGCATTTT
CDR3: CASSFQGPNQPQHF

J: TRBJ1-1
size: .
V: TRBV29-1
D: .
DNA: TGCAGCGTTGGGTCAGGGAGGCGGAACACTGAAGCTTTCTTT
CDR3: CSVGSGRRNTEAFF

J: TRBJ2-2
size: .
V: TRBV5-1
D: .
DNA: TGCGCCAGCAGCCTGGGGAGGGGGCTGAGCACCGGGGAGCTGTTTTTT
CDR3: CASSLGRGLSTGELFF

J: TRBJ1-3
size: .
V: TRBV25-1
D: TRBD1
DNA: TGTGCCAGCGGACAGGCCTCTGGAAACACCATATATTTT
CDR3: CASGQASGNTIYF

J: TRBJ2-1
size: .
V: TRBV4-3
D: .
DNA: TGCGCCAGCAGCGCCGACTCCTCTCTGAGCTCCTACAATGAGCAGTTCTTC
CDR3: CASSADSSLSSYNEQFF

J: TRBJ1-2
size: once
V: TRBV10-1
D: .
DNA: TGCGCCAGCAGTGCCGAGCCCCACTATGGCTACACCTTC
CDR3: CASSAEPHYGYTF

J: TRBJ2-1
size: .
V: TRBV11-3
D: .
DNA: TGTGCCAGCAGCGGCGGAGGGACGGTCTACAATGAGCAGTTCTTC
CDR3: CASSGGGTVYNEQFF

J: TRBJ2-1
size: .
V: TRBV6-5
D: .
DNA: TGTGCCAGCGCCTCCATTGGGGGGGCGCCCAATGAGCAGTTCTTC
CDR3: CASASIGGAPNEQFF

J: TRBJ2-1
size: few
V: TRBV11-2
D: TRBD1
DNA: TGTGCCAGCAGCTTAGATCGGGACAGTTCCTACAATGAGCAGTTCTTC
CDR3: CASSLDRDSSYNEQFF

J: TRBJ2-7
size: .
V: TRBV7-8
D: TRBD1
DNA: TGTGCCAGCAGCCAATTAAAGGTGGGGACAGCTACCTACGAGCAGTACTTC
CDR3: CASSQLKVGTATYEQYF

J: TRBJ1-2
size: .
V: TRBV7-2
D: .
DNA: TGTGCCAGCAGCTTTCAGACAGGACCCCAAGGCTACACCTTC
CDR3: CASSFQTGPQGYTF